This T cell receptor (beta chain) was captured by sequencing in a study of cytomegalovirus exposure and HLA in healthy donors. The data were produced by immunoSEQ multiplex PCR, yet TCRdb's version contains in-frame clones alone and is incomplete. The sample lists approximately 240,000 clones, over 80% occurring once. To note about this clone: The target antigen is unknown.

CDR3 length: 14 residues. The ends were cut back, 1 base at V and 2 bases at J, with 6 bases in the middle. Germline V CDR1 and CDR2: LNHDA, SQIVND (reference sequence). Study-wide points: According to a subsequent analysis, TCR clusters from the first cohort were inclined to appear together in the roughly 130 validation repertoires. Among TCR sequences, most were rare, though some public TCRs appeared in many donors. High specificity and sensitivity for cytomegalovirus status were reported for the classifier.

The TCR comes from a woman aged 18-29 years in good health and CMV-seronegative. The source material was PBMCs. The genes are TRBV19 and TRBJ1-5; D gene ambiguous. The chain's CDR3 is CASSIGSRNQPQHF. In nucleotides, the CDR3 is TGTGCCAGTAGTATAGGGAGTCGCAATCAGCCCCAGCATTTT.